This entry describes one T cell receptor (beta chain). Its binding antigen is unknown. One base away there is no much larger clone; base qualities are not given. The entry originates in a study of blood T cell repertoires in COVID-19 (dated by TCRdb to 2018 to 2021). For context, the study as a whole: Collaborator samples came from the United States, Italy and Spain and covered acute and convalescent phases of COVID-19. The prospective study material was composed of cDNA or gDNA derived from T cells, B-cell-depleted T cells, or PBMCs. Deeply sampled blood TCRbeta repertoires from subjects exposed to, actively infected with, or recovered from COVID-19 were included in the dataset. The repertoires were made available in a free public database intended to serve as a resource for research on the immune response to SARS-CoV-2. The samples were drawn from the first 160 participants of the ongoing ImmuneRACE study and from under 1,500 subjects provided by 6 global collaborators. Nearly every sample came with metadata listing a de-identified subject ID, COVID-19 status, age in years and sex. Where HLA class I and class II types were available, the types were taken from metadata supplied by the sample provider, not from assay-based typing.

CDR1 and CDR2 were assigned from the germline V gene as ENHRY and SYGVKD. V lost 0 bases and J lost 1 base, and the count of bases not matched to a germline gene is 9. The CDR3 has 20 amino acids, counting the end cysteine and phenylalanine. Only CDR3 DNA is held: 60 bases, read in frame from base 1. Beyond this particular receptor, the publication reports: The amount of clinical and demographic metadata varied by source and participant and was provided uncurated.

The immunoSEQ Assay, a bias-controlled multiplex PCR, was used to amplify TCRbeta CDR3 regions from genomic DNA. Turning to the authors' computational methods: The number of nucleated cells in each sample was estimated from the amplification of reference gene primers within the assay. To quantify the absolute abundance of each unique TCRbeta CDR3 rearrangement, sequence reads were collapsed and filtered. For each sample, productive Simpson clonality was calculated as the square root of Simpson's diversity index across productive rearrangements. TCRdb holds this immuneACCESS table with in-frame rearrangements only. Some clones are missing; in checked studies, unresolved V genes explain under half, and the rest has no known cause. V and J calls and clone size come straight from that table; D and trimming were deduced from the DNA. The sample table contains more than 110,000 clones; only one count was recorded for roughly 85% of them. The ten largest clones add up to 2.5% to 3.5% of the sample.

In the prospective study, participants were 18 to 89 years old, resided in fewer than 25 geographic areas of the United States, and were enrolled through a virtual design. In the prospective study, cohorts were assigned on the basis of participant-reported clinical history obtained from a screening survey and a study questionnaire. Recovered participants in ImmuneRACE Cohort 3 were defined by two consecutive negative NP/OP PCR tests, clearance by a healthcare professional, or resolution of symptoms. Mobile phlebotomists in the prospective study collected whole blood, serum and a nasopharyngeal or oropharyngeal swab from every participant. Additional blood draws and questionnaires over a 2-month period could optionally be provided by prospective study participants. Blood samples from the prospective study were shipped frozen or at room temperature prior to DNA extraction.

The sequenced sample was PBMCs or T cells enriched from blood (not recorded which). The TCR was taken from a woman aged 45-65 years who had recovered from COVID-19. Recombination joined TRBV10-3 with TRBJ2-5, with 15 bases in between that match TRBD2. The nucleotides read TGTGCCATCAGTGAGTCGGGACTAGCGGGAGGTCAATTCTCCCAAGAGACCCAGTACTTC. Its protein is CAISESGLAGGQFSQETQYF.